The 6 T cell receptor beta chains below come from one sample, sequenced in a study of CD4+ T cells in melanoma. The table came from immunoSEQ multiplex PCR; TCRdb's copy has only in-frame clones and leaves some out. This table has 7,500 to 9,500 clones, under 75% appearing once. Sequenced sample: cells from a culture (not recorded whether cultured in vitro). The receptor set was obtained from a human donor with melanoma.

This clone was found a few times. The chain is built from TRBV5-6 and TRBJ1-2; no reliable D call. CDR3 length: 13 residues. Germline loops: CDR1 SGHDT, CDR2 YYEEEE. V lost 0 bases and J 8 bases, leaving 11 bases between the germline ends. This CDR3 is CASSLDGRGGYTF. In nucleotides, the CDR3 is TGTGCCAGCAGCTTGGATGGGAGAGGCGGCTACACCTTC.

This CDR3 reads CATRTGGDQPQHF. The CDR3 region has the DNA TGTGCCACCAGGACAGGGGGCGATCAGCCCCAGCATTTT. This chain connects TRBV15 to TRBJ1-5, with 10 positions matching TRBD1. From germline, CDR1 is LNHNV and CDR2 YYDKDF (reference sequence). This CDR3 region has 13 residues. V lost 6 bases and J lost 5; bases outside the gene matches: 1.

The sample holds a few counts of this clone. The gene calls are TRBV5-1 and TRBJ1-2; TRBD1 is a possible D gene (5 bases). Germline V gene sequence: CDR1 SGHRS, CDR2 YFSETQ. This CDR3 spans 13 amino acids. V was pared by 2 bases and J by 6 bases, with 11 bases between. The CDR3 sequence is CASSLQGTDGYTF. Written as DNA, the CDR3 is TGCGCCAGCAGCTTACAAGGGACGGATGGCTACACCTTC.

The CDR3 DNA sequence: TGCGCCAGCAGCCAGGCAGGGAGAGCAACTAATGAAAAACTGTTTTTT. It codes for CASSQAGRATNEKLFF. The chain joins TRBV4-1 to TRBJ1-4, with D possibly being TRBD1 (5 bases). The CDR3 covers 16 residues. The V end lost 3 bases, the J end lost 0 bases, and 11 bases lay between the germline ends. Germline values: CDR1 MGHRA, CDR2 YSYEKL.

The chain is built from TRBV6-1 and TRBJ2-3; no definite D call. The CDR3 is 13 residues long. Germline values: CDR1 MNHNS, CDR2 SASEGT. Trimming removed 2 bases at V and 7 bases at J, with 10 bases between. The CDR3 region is CASSEIDSHTQYF. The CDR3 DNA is TGTGCCAGCAGTGAAATAGATTCCCATACGCAGTATTTT.

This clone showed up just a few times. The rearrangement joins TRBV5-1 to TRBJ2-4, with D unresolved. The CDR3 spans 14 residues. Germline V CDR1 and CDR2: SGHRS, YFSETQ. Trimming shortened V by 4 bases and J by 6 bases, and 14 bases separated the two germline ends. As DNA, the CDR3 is TGCGCCAGCAGCCCCGATCCCCCCATAAACATTCAGTACTTC. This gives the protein CASSPDPPINIQYF.